The 3 T cell receptor beta chains in this list originate from one sample, sequenced in a study of CD8+ T cells in alopecia areata. The treatment is: oral pan-JAK inhibitor, 5-10 mg twice daily. Sequencing templates came from extracted RNA that was reverse transcribed into cDNA. The data were produced by immunoSEQ multiplex PCR, yet TCRdb's version contains in-frame clones alone and is incomplete. The table has approximately 280,000 clones, 58% seen once. The starting material was CD4+ T cells sorted from blood, obtained at week 24, from a patient treated with tofacitinib. The origin of the receptors is a human donor with alopecia areata.

The genes are TRBV5-1 and TRBJ2-7, with TRBD1 matching 9 bases. V trimming: 0 bases; J trimming: 2 bases; junction bases outside the gene matches: 3. Germline-derived CDR1 and CDR2 are SGHRS and YFSETQ. This CDR3 contains 15 residues. The CDR3: CASSLVGQGPYEQYF. The CDR3 nucleotides are TGCGCCAGCAGCTTGGTGGGACAGGGACCCTACGAGCAGTACTTC. Combining the CDR3 with reference TRBV5-1 and TRBJ2-7 gives the whole variable domain KAGVTQTPRYLIKTRGQQVTLSCSPISGHRSVSWYQQTPGQGLQFLFEYFSETQRNKGNFPGRFSGRQFSNSRSEMNVSTLELGDSALYLCASSLVGQGPYEQYFGPGTRLTVT.

This sequence joins TRBV30 and TRBJ2-2; D not certain. CDR3 length: 15 amino acids. V was clipped by 1 base and J by 7 bases, with 16 bases between them. Germline V gives CDR1 GTSNPN, CDR2 SVGIG (reference sequence). The DNA for the CDR3 is TGTGCCTGGAGTGGATCCTGGACCCGTGGCGGGGAGCTGTTTTTT. This translates into CAWSGSWTRGGELFF.

V is TRBV6-6 and J is TRBJ1-4; D is uncertain. This CDR3 has 16 residues. The germline CDR1 and CDR2 sequences are MNHNY and SVGAGI (reference sequence). Trimming left V 2 bases short and J 8 bases short, with 18 bases between. The CDR3 DNA reads TGTGCCAGCAGTTACAGGATGGATACAGTGGGGGAAAAACTGTTTTTT. Translating gives CASSYRMDTVGEKLFF.